The TCR beta chain under discussion was sequenced for a study of blood T cells in healthy people across ages. Broader study findings: Researchers judged that diversity estimates from one million T cells fell short of true values.

In regard to this clonotype: Its antigen remains unknown.

A J-beta primer mix and a sample-barcoded 5' primer were used in a second PCR of roughly 6 to 11 cycles. Using its own MiXCR run on the 5' RACE reads, TCRdb lists one record per CDR3 protein. The table includes more than 550,000 distinct CDR3 sequences, approximately 22% detected once. This clonotype was obtained from a man between 65 and 79 years old in good health. Sequenced input: blood.

CDR3 amino acids: CASSPPGLRQLLGYTF. CDR3 nucleotides: TGTGCCAGCAGTCCTCCCGGCCTGAGACAGTTACTTGGCTACACCTTC. The rearrangement links TRBV12-3 or TRBV12-4 to TRBJ1-2; D possibly corresponds to TRBD1 (5 bases). The V and J ends lost 5 bases and 7 bases respectively, with 23 bases between them. The CDR3 consists of 16 residues.